These 28 T cell receptor beta chains were sequenced from one sample in a study of blood T cell repertoires in COVID-19. Method: immunoSEQ multiplex PCR; TCRdb's copy keeps in-frame clones and lacks some. The repertoire has tens of thousands of clones, approximately 80% of them found once; the top ten carry 7.2%. The sequencing sample was made of peripheral blood. Receptor source: a man between 60 and 75 years old with acute or convalescent COVID-19.

V is TRBV28 and J is TRBJ2-4; 9 bases map to TRBD1. The V gene's germline CDR1 is MDHEN and CDR2 SYDVKM. The CDR3 sequence is 14 residues long. Trimming cost V 5 bases and J 7 bases; bases outside gene matches: 6. DNA of the CDR3: TGTGCCAGCAGTCCGGACAGGGGTTTGAACATTCAGTACTTC. It encodes CASSPDRGLNIQYF.

The genes are TRBV6-5 and TRBJ1-1; D gene unclear. Trimming took off 4 bases at V and 2 bases at J, with 14 bases between the two ends. CDR1 and CDR2 from the germline V gene are MNHEY and SVGAGI. The CDR3 runs to 15 residues. The CDR3 nucleotides are TGTGCCAGCAGTTCCCCCCTGAGTATCAACACTGAAGCTTTCTTT. Amino acid sequence: CASSSPLSINTEAFF.

The chain carries TRBV24-1 and TRBJ2-3, with TRBD2 matching 9 bases. Losses at the gene ends were 6 bases for V and 1 base for J; bases not matched to a gene: 1. The CDR3 is 14 residues long. From germline, CDR1 is KGHDR and CDR2 SFDVKD. The CDR3 reads CATSPSGGTDTQYF. The CDR3 region has the DNA TGTGCCACCAGTCCTAGCGGGGGCACAGATACGCAGTATTTT.

The genes are TRBV11-2 and TRBJ2-3, with 9 bases lining up with TRBD1. This CDR3 spans 14 amino acids. The V gene end was trimmed by 5 bases and the J gene end by 2 bases; junction bases not matched to a gene: 2. Germline assignment: CDR1 SGHAT and CDR2 FQNNGV. The CDR3 loop reads CASSRDRATDTQYF. CDR3 nucleotides: TGTGCCAGCAGCCGGGACAGGGCCACAGATACGCAGTATTTT.

V gene TRBV5-1 combines with J gene TRBJ1-2, with TRBD1 as a possible D gene (6 bases). CDR3 length: 15 residues. Germline-derived CDR1 and CDR2 are SGHRS and YFSETQ. Trimming pared 1 base from V and 8 bases from J, leaving 18 bases between. CDR3 in DNA: TGCGCCAGCAGCTTGTATTCGGGACAAGGGGAAGGCTACACCTTC. Translation gives CASSLYSGQGEGYTF.

This chain links TRBV6-5 with TRBJ1-2; D is unresolved. Trimming removed 2 bases at V and 7 bases at J, with 14 bases between. The germline gives CDR1 MNHEY, CDR2 SVGAGI. The CDR3 is made up of 14 amino acids. The CDR3 DNA sequence: TGTGCCAGCAGTTACCTACGGGAGGGTTTTGGCTACACCTTC. Translated: CASSYLREGFGYTF.

The chain has TRBV15 and TRBJ2-2; 11 bases are shared with TRBD2. Losses at the gene ends were 3 bases for V and 4 bases for J; bases not matched to a gene: 4. Per the germline V gene, CDR1 is LNHNV and CDR2 is YYDKDF (reference sequence). The CDR3 is 16 amino acids. The CDR3 region has the DNA TGTGCCACCAGCAGGGAACTAGCGGGAGTCACCGGGGAGCTGTTTTTT. Translated, it gives CATSRELAGVTGELFF.

CDR3 region: CASSQGTVANEQFF. The CDR3 region has the DNA TGCGCCAGCAGCCAAGGGACTGTTGCCAATGAGCAGTTCTTC. The chain uses TRBV4-1 and TRBJ2-1; possible D gene TRBD2, 5 bases. Trimming cost V 1 base and J 6 bases, with 10 bases left between them. Germline V CDR1 and CDR2: MGHRA, YSYEKL. There are 14 residues in the CDR3.

This chain connects TRBV10-2 to TRBJ1-6; D remains unclear. The germline V and J ends were trimmed by 6 bases and 3 bases, with 9 bases remaining between them. This CDR3 contains 14 residues. Per the germline V gene, CDR1 is WSHSY and CDR2 is SAAADI. CDR3 in amino acids: CASSSSDYNSPLHF. The CDR3 DNA follows: TGCGCCAGCAGCAGTAGCGACTATAATTCACCCCTCCACTTT.

J is TRBJ2-7 and V is TRBV11-2, with 7 bases matching TRBD1. J gave up 4 bases and V 3 bases, and 3 bases lay outside the gene matches. CDR1 and CDR2 from the germline V gene are SGHAT and FQNNGV. This CDR3 comprises 13 residues. This CDR3 is CASSLGQNYEQYF. In DNA form, the CDR3 reads TGTGCCAGCAGCTTGGGACAGAATTACGAGCAGTACTTC.

The chain carries TRBV7-8 and TRBJ1-2; D unclear. Deletions cut 1 base from V and 13 bases from J, with 16 bases between. CDR1 and CDR2 from the germline V gene are SGHVS and FQNEAQ. The CDR3 is 13 residues long. The CDR3, as DNA: TGTGCCAGCAGCTTAGGTCGCGGGGTGACTTCCACCTTC. It is translated as CASSLGRGVTSTF.

The V and J genes are TRBV30 and TRBJ1-2; 9 bases agree with TRBD1. This CDR3 region has 13 residues. V dropped 3 bases and J dropped 1; count of bases not matched to a gene: 0. Germline V gene data show CDR1 as GTSNPN and CDR2 as SVGIG (reference sequence). The CDR3 loop is CAWRGQGNYGYTF. Here the CDR3 DNA reads TGTGCCTGGAGGGGACAGGGTAACTATGGCTACACCTTC.

This chain connects TRBV9 to TRBJ2-1; 7 bases line up with TRBD2. CDR3 length: 15 residues. The V gene end was trimmed by 2 bases and the J gene end by 4 bases; junction bases not matched to a gene: 6. Looked up from germline, CDR1 is SGDLS and CDR2 is YYNGEE. The DNA of the CDR3 is TGTGCCAGCAGCGTGGGAGGGGCCACGTACAATGAGCAGTTCTTC. It yields the protein CASSVGGATYNEQFF. Complete variable domain (other parts from reference TRBV9 and TRBJ2-1): DSGVTQTPKHLITATGQRVTLRCSPRSGDLSVYWYQQSLDQGLQFLIQYYNGEERAKGNILERFSAQQFPDLHSELNLSSLELGDSALYFCASSVGGATYNEQFFGPGTRLTVL.

The rearrangement joins TRBV10-3 to TRBJ2-1; 12 bases fit TRBD2. Trimming removed 9 bases from V and 5 bases from J; junction bases left unmatched: 8. Germline lookup yields CDR1 ENHRY and CDR2 SYGVKD. The CDR3 runs to 15 residues. The CDR3 region is CAIGQRTSGDNEQFF. Here the CDR3 DNA reads TGTGCCATTGGACAACGGACTAGCGGGGACAATGAGCAGTTCTTC.

CDR3 region: CASREGRTSTDTQYF. The CDR3 DNA follows: TGCGCCAGCAGGGAGGGGCGGACTAGCACAGATACGCAGTATTTT. The chain is built from TRBV5-1 and TRBJ2-3; TRBD2 might be the D (6 bases). The V and J ends lost 5 bases and 0 bases respectively, with 13 bases between them. CDR3 length equals 15 residues. CDR1 and CDR2 (germline): SGHRS, YFSETQ.

V usage is TRBV11-3 and J usage is TRBJ2-1, with TRBD1 identical over 7 bases. CDR1 is SGHNT and CDR2 is YENEEA in the germline V gene. This CDR3 comprises 16 residues. Losses at the gene ends were 5 bases for V and 0 bases for J; bases not matched to a gene: 7. The CDR3 protein is CASSPYRGSSYNEQFF. The DNA for the CDR3 is TGTGCCAGCAGCCCGTACAGGGGTAGCTCCTACAATGAGCAGTTCTTC.

The chain employs TRBV11-1 and TRBJ2-3; 7 bases agree with TRBD2. The CDR3 sequence is 16 residues long. CDR1 is SGHAT, CDR2 FQDESV, per germline (reference sequence). Trimming at V came to 3 bases and at J to 3 bases, leaving 9 bases not matched to a gene. DNA of the CDR3: TGTGCCAGCAGCTTTAGCGGGTCTAAAATTACAGATACGCAGTATTTT. It translates to CASSFSGSKITDTQYF.

V and J are TRBV6-6 and TRBJ1-2, with 9 positions matching TRBD1. With V trimmed by 10 bases and J by 8 bases, 8 bases remained unmatched. The V gene's germline CDR1 is MNHNY and CDR2 SVGAGI (reference sequence). The length of the CDR3 is 12 residues. The CDR3 sequence is CATRGTGHGYTF. In DNA, the CDR3 is TGTGCCACCAGGGGGACAGGGCACGGCTACACCTTC.

On this clone itself: This CDR3 is also generated by other DNA sequences in the sample. The rearrangement joins TRBV3-1 (or the pseudogene TRBV3-2) to TRBJ1-1; perhaps TRBD1 as D (5 bases). Trimming pared 1 base from V and 0 bases from J, leaving 6 bases between. The CDR3 is 14 amino acids. Germline-derived CDR1 and CDR2 are LGHDT and YNNKEL (reference sequence). The CDR3 DNA reads TGTGCCAGCAGCCAAGGGGGGGTGAACACTGAAGCTTTCTTT. Translating gives CASSQGGVNTEAFF.

This clone was seen a single time. The rearrangement uses TRBV5-1 and TRBJ2-3; D is perhaps TRBD2 (5 bases). Germline V gene sequence: CDR1 SGHRS, CDR2 YFSETQ. V lost 8 bases to trimming and J lost 6 bases, with 13 bases between them. The CDR3 is 12 amino acids. CDR3 amino acids: CASSIRGDTQYF. The CDR3 nucleotides are TGCGCCAGTAGCATCCGGGGTGATACGCAGTATTTT.

J is TRBJ1-2 and V is TRBV5-1; 8 bases match TRBD1. J was trimmed by 4 bases and V by 0 bases; bases with no gene match: 5. The CDR3 runs to 15 residues. Germline CDR1 and CDR2: SGHRS and YFSETQ. The CDR3 DNA is TGCGCCAGCAGCTTGGAGGGACAGGCTCTCTATGGCTACACCTTC. This encodes CASSLEGQALYGYTF.

V is TRBV18 and J is TRBJ2-5; 8 nucleotides match TRBD2. Trimming cost V 3 bases and J 5 bases; bases outside gene matches: 5. CDR1 is KGHSH and CDR2 is LQKENI in the germline V gene. The CDR3 loop spans 14 amino acids. CDR3 sequence: CASSPRREGETQYF. The CDR3 DNA follows: TGTGCCAGCTCACCTCGACGGGAGGGGGAGACCCAGTACTTC.

This clone appeared a few times. The rearrangement links TRBV2 to TRBJ2-3; D might be TRBD1 (5 bases). CDR3 length equals 16 residues. The germline V gene has CDR1 SNHLY and CDR2 FYNNEI. V dropped 1 base and J dropped 6 bases, with 17 bases sitting between them. CDR3 residues: CASSEEAGLGSDTQYF. The CDR3 DNA reads TGTGCCAGCAGTGAAGAGGCAGGGCTCGGATCCGATACGCAGTATTTT. Full variable domain (outside the CDR3, taken from reference TRBV2 and TRBJ2-3): EPEVTQTPSHQVTQMGQEVILRCVPISNHLYFYWYRQILGQKVEFLVSFYNNEISEKSEIFDDQFSVERPDGSNFTLKIRSTKLEDSAMYFCASSEEAGLGSDTQYFGPGTRLTVL.

This chain joins TRBV7-3 and TRBJ2-3; unclear D gene. This CDR3 spans 15 amino acids. Per germline, CDR1 SGHTA and CDR2 FQGTGA. The V gene lost 2 bases and the J gene lost 6 bases, with 15 bases spanning the gap. The CDR3 DNA reads TGTGCCAGCAGCTTAGGTTCACTATCGACGGATACGCAGTATTTT. This codes for CASSLGSLSTDTQYF.

The rearrangement uses TRBV12-3 or TRBV12-4 and TRBJ2-5, with D perhaps TRBD2 (6 bases). The CDR3 sequence is 13 residues long. The V end was cut by 7 bases, the J end by 8 bases, with 17 bases between. For the CDR3, the DNA is TGTGCCAGCACCCCACCGGGACTCGATACCCAGTACTTC. Protein: CASTPPGLDTQYF.

V usage is TRBV6-1 and J usage is TRBJ2-3, with 8 nucleotides matching TRBD2. This CDR3 contains 15 residues. In germline, CDR1 is MNHNS, CDR2 SASEGT. V shed 2 bases and J 4 bases; nucleotides not matched to a gene: 5. CDR3: CASSELLAGPDTQYF. The CDR3 bases are TGTGCCAGCAGTGAACTTTTAGCGGGGCCAGATACGCAGTATTTT.

J is TRBJ1-1 and V is TRBV6-6, with D possibly matching TRBD1 (6 bases). Trimming stripped 7 bases from V and 0 bases from J, with 15 bases between. Germline V CDR1 and CDR2: MNHNY, SVGAGI (reference sequence). This CDR3 is built from 15 residues. The CDR3 loop is CASTHRAGMNTEAFF. CDR3 DNA sequence: TGTGCCAGCACCCACAGGGCAGGCATGAACACTGAAGCTTTCTTT.

The rearrangement joins TRBV28 to TRBJ2-5; 7 bases are a match to TRBD1. Germline CDR1 reads MDHEN; CDR2 reads SYDVKM. V was clipped by 3 bases and J by 3 bases; unmatched bases: 13. CDR3 length: 17 residues. The CDR3 nucleotides are TGTGCCAGCAGTTTTTCCCCAATCGACAGGGCAGAAGAGACCCAGTACTTC. It yields the protein CASSFSPIDRAEETQYF. The full variable domain, completed using reference TRBV28 and TRBJ2-5, is DVKVTQSSRYLVKRTGEKVFLECVQDMDHENMFWYRQDPGLGLRLIYFSYDVKMKEKGDIPEGYSVSREKKERFSLILESASTNQTSMYLCASSFSPIDRAEETQYFGPGTRLLVL.